This T cell receptor beta chain was sequenced for a study of early T cells in non-severe SARS-CoV-2 infection. Study details: Chains from this unsorted whole-blood bulk RNA could not be paired. General study points: VDJdb matching favored anti-spike CD8 responses, missing private and CD4 specificities.

Many counts were recorded for this clonotype. Its antigen is undetermined. The length of the CDR3 is 13 residues. Germline trimming cut 6 bases from V and 6 bases from J; bases unmatched to any gene: 5. Germline-derived CDR1 and CDR2 are MNHEY and SVGAGI. Individual cDNA molecules received unique molecular identifiers during library preparation. In TCRdb, the 5' RACE reads were re-called with MiXCR into one record per CDR3 protein. The table has some 54,000 distinct CDR3 sequences, 9.5% to 12% seen once; the top ten hold less than 15%. The J gene is TRBJ2-7, the V gene TRBV6-5; TRBD1 agrees at 10 bases. The material sequenced was whole blood. The TCR was taken from an adult who was a healthcare worker with PCR-confirmed SARS-CoV-2 infection or an uninfected control (not recorded which). CDR3 protein: CASRTTGGREQYF. The CDR3 DNA sequence: TGTGCCAGCAGGACGACAGGGGGCCGCGAGCAGTACTTC.